In this sample, the clone carrying this T cell receptor (beta chain) turned up many times. What it binds is not known. The data originate from a study of CD8+CD57+ T cells in acquired aplastic anemia. The V gene lost 3 bases and the J gene lost 1 base, with 3 bases spanning the gap. CDR1 LNHDA and CDR2 SQIVND come from the germline V gene (reference sequence). The CDR3 is 13 amino acids. Genomic DNA acted as the template from which TCR beta VDJ combination and CDR3 sequence profiling were carried out. TCRdb itself ran the reads through MiXCR, one entry per CDR3 protein. The sample comprises around 190,000 distinct CDR3 sequences, 60% to 65% of which are singletons, and about 29% rests with the top ten. Study-level points and caveats: CD8+ Simpson's diversity showed no significant patient-control difference.

The chain is built from TRBV19 and TRBJ2-2; D is uncertain. Specimen: sorted CD4+, CD8+, or CD8+CD57+ T cells (not recorded which) from PBMCs. This TCR was recovered from a human donor in good health. CDR3 DNA: TGTGCCAGTAGTATTGGGAACACCGGGGAGCTGTTTTTT. Its translation is CASSIGNTGELFF.